A selection of T cell receptor beta chains follows, all from one sample in a study of monozygotic twins with inflammatory bowel disease. From its re-call of the 5' RACE reads, TCRdb lists each CDR3 protein once, without DNA. The table lists approximately 380,000 distinct CDR3 sequences. Sequenced: blood. These receptors were obtained from a human donor with ulcerative colitis or Crohn's disease, or a healthy co-twin of an affected twin (not recorded which). CDR3s include the opening cysteine and the closing phenylalanine or tryptophan.

j_call | v_call | cdr3_aa
TRBJ1-4 | TRBV7-2 | CASSLELATNEKLFF
TRBJ2-2 | TRBV18 | CASSPPGHRTNTGELFF
TRBJ2-3 | TRBV6-1 | CASSGPGRGSDTQYF
TRBJ2-3 | TRBV5-1 | CASSLETVDTQYF
TRBJ1-2 | TRBV7-2 | CASSFGLGDYGYTF
TRBJ1-4 | TRBV7-9 | CASSLEAGLKLFF
TRBJ2-7 | TRBV9 | CASSQGMESSYEQYF
TRBJ1-5 | TRBV6-1 | CASSGRVPISNQPQHF
TRBJ2-7 | TRBV14 | CASSPRRLADHEQYF
TRBJ1-4 | TRBV4-2 | CASSQESQGDNEKLFF
TRBJ2-3 | TRBV7-3 | CASSPRTSGGQTDTQYF
TRBJ2-7 | TRBV11-2 | CASRSPGSGQGTLSSYEQYF
TRBJ2-3 | TRBV6-1 | CASSPGLAGGYGTDTQYF
TRBJ1-6 | TRBV19 | CASSIKWDSPLHF
TRBJ2-7 | TRBV7-9 | CASSQGVPNYEQYF
TRBJ2-5 | TRBV5-1 | CASSSPRVEETQYF
TRBJ2-5 | TRBV10-3 | CAISVNFQETQYF
TRBJ2-3 | TRBV20-1 | CSAREGTWGPGSGDTQYF
TRBJ2-1 | TRBV7-6 | CASSPRTGDSYNEQFF
TRBJ1-3 | TRBV27 | CASSSLTGNTIYF
TRBJ1-2 | TRBV12-3/TRBV12-4 | CASSPIGVLPQYGYTF
TRBJ1-5 | TRBV4-1 | CASSQVQQDYQPQHF
TRBJ1-5 | TRBV23-1 | CASSQGFAGDQPQHF
TRBJ1-4 | TRBV12-3/TRBV12-4 | CASSPGRGNEKLFF
TRBJ2-1 | TRBV5-1 | CASRSNAGVAYNEQFF
TRBJ2-7 | TRBV4-3 | CASSPGLQSSYEQYF
TRBJ1-4 | TRBV6-1 | CASSRAGATNEKLFF
TRBJ2-7 | TRBV30 | CAWSNQDYSYEQYF
TRBJ2-4 | TRBV6-1 | CASRPTDRGIQYF
TRBJ1-2 | TRBV4-2 | CASSQDMRANYGYTF
TRBJ2-1 | TRBV5-5 | CASSKEGGIPLNEQFF
TRBJ2-1 | TRBV7-9 | CASSNGDYNEQFF
TRBJ1-5 | TRBV19 | CASTPVPIRGNQPQHF
TRBJ2-1 | TRBV20-1 | CSARVSTGGSYNEQFF
TRBJ1-5 | TRBV7-3 | CASSLSCPEDSNQPQHF
TRBJ1-6 | TRBV7-2 | CASSLERVRNSPLHF
TRBJ2-3 | TRBV20-1 | CSARDHRGTDTQYF
TRBJ2-1 | TRBV14 | CASSQDRGLGTRYNEQFF
TRBJ2-4 | TRBV20-1 | CSAPDLLAKNIQYF
TRBJ1-2 | TRBV24-1 | CATSERDPGSAGYTF
TRBJ2-3 | TRBV12-3/TRBV12-4 | CASSLGQLSTDTQYF
TRBJ1-4 | TRBV7-2 | CASSLGGSEKLFF
TRBJ2-3 | TRBV2 | CASSFTSGADTQYF
TRBJ2-7 | TRBV6-1 | CASGGRPGTGRYEQYF
TRBJ2-5 | TRBV5-1 | CASSLRARVQETQYF
TRBJ2-7 | TRBV27 | CASSLGSVPFYEQYF
TRBJ2-7 | TRBV11-2 | CASSFGAGATYEQYF
TRBJ2-6 | TRBV6-4 | CASTPYAGAGFSGANVLTF
TRBJ2-7 | TRBV29-1 | CSVETPGNEQYF
TRBJ1-1 | TRBV7-2 | CASSPRRGDTEAFF
TRBJ1-1 | TRBV7-9 | CASSLGPGTGVNSAFF
TRBJ2-7 | TRBV29-1 | CSVEDRPSSYEQYF
TRBJ1-5 | TRBV7-9 | CASTTGTNQPQHF
TRBJ1-2 | TRBV7-2 | CASSLARVYGYTF
TRBJ2-5 | TRBV12-3/TRBV12-4 | CASKRGAIGETQYF
TRBJ1-5 | TRBV27 | CASRAGQYSNQPQHF
TRBJ1-6 | TRBV6-6 | CASRQGASPLHF